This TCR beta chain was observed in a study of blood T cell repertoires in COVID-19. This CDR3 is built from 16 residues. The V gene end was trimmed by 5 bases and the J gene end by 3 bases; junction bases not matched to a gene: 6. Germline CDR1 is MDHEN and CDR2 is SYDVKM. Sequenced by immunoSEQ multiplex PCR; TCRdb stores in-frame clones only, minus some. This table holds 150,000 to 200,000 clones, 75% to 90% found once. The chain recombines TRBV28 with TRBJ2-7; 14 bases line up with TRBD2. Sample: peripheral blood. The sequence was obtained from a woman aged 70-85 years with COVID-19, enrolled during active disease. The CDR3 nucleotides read TGTGCCAGCAGTCCTACCGGGACTAGCGGGGGCTACGAGCAGTACTTC. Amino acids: CASSPTGTSGGYEQYF.